This T cell receptor (beta chain) comes out of a study of regulatory T cells in long-lasting Graves disease. Findings of the study overall: Persistent disease samples used TRBV28, TRBJ1-2 and TRBJ2-5 preferentially. The study found lower TCR diversity in persistent Graves' patients than in newly diagnosed ones.

Time point denoted: newly diagnosed GD, antithyroid drugs for less than 3 months. RNA from PBMCs was the source of the TCR library. Both iRepertoire HTBI primers and Arm-PCR of CDR3 regions were used to build the TCR beta libraries. In the original analysis: Segment identification across samples yielded roughly 62 TRBV and roughly 15 TRBJ segments. One entry per CDR3 protein, called by TCRdb with MiXCR from the multiplex PCR reads. TCRdb, not the authors, supplied the V and J calls. This table has about 350,000 distinct CDR3 sequences, 15% to 20% appearing once. This clonotype was seen a handful of times. Its antigen is as yet unknown. The junction and the germline gene differ at one end; a read error may be behind it. CDR3 size: 12 residues. Germline-derived CDR1 and CDR2 are DFQATT and SNEGSKA (reference sequence). The same sample was also studied in work on T cells in Graves' hyperthyroidism and ophthalmopathy. Per that paper: HTBI primers were employed in a first-round RT-PCR of the TCR CDR3.

This material consisted of peripheral blood mononuclear cells (PBMCs), taken at new diagnosis, from a patient treated with antithyroid drugs. The TCR sequence derives from a man aged 40-55 years with Graves disease. The rearrangement uses TRBV20-1 and TRBJ2-5, with a tentative D call TRBD2 (5 bases). CDR3 sequence (DNA): TGCGGTGCTAGAGGGAATGGGCAGACCCAGTACTTC. Protein product: CGARGNGQTQYF.